The subject of this entry is one T cell receptor beta chain. Its antigen is undetermined. The CDR3 runs 15 residues. The germline gives CDR1 ENHRY, CDR2 SYGVKD. One entry per CDR3 protein, without DNA, is what TCRdb gives after re-calling the 5' RACE reads. This sample's table has about 260,000 distinct CDR3 sequences. The sample is drawn from a study of T cells expressing NK-cell markers. Study-wide context: The TCR beta repertoires originated in sorted CD3+CD56+NKG2C+, CD3+CD56+NKG2C- and CD3+CD56-NKG2C+ T cells. Study-wide results and caveats: The CD3+CD56-NKG2C+ fraction of a handful of donors was also led by these clonotypes.

Specimen: blood T cells: a sorted CD56 or NKG2C T cell subset, CD4+ or CD8+ T cells, or bulk PBMC T cells (not recorded which). This rearrangement joins TRBV10-3 to TRBJ1-4; no DNA is available, so the TRBD1 call from TCRdb remains unchecked. The TCR was taken from a woman between 18 and 70 years old in good health. The chain's CDR3 is CAISDPGRANEKLFF.